The entry below describes one T cell receptor (beta chain). Its specificity is unknown. The entry originates in a study of vaccination effects on CD4 cells after COVID-19. The V end was cut by 6 bases, the J end by 10 bases, with 16 bases between. Germline V lookup: CDR1 ENHRY, CDR2 SYGVKD. The CDR3 is 14 residues long. Antigen-specific CD4+ T cells were expanded (with viral peptide pools) by the ViraFEST assay ahead of sequencing. Having been cultured for less than 12 days, the cells underwent CD4+ T cell isolation. Vaccine recipients, nucleocapsid antibody negative, had no prior SARS-CoV-2 infection. Assay used: immunoSEQ multiplex PCR; TCRdb lists only in-frame clones, some missing. This sample has tens of thousands of clones, with 55% to 75% found just once.

Here the sequenced sample was CD4+ T cells from PBMCs cultured with HCoV-NL63 spike peptides, taken before COVID-19 vaccination. The clonotype was recovered from a human donor who received a COVID-19 vaccine. This chain connects TRBV10-3 to TRBJ1-6, with D unresolved. The CDR3 protein is CAIRGRPSGSPLHF. The CDR3 DNA follows: TGTGCCATCAGGGGCCGGCCTTCGGGGTCACCCCTCCACTTT.